The next 2 T cell receptor beta chains were all read from a single sample in a study of blood T cell repertoires in COVID-19. The data were produced by immunoSEQ multiplex PCR, yet TCRdb's version contains in-frame clones alone and is incomplete. Altogether about 20,000 clones are present, 80% to 85% being singletons, with the ten largest covering 22%. The sequencing sample was made of peripheral blood. All receptors derive from a man at least 80 years old with active or convalescent COVID-19.

As to this clone: At one of its ends the junction is not consistent with the germline gene, which may arise from a read error. The V call is TRBV7-7, the J call TRBJ2-6; D not resolved. The CDR3 runs 15 residues. Germline-derived CDR1 and CDR2 are SSHAT and FNYEAQ (reference sequence). The CDR3 DNA reads TGTGCTAGCAGCCCGCAGGATTTCGGGGCCAACGTCCTGACTTTC. Amino acid sequence: CASSPQDFGANVLTF.

The rearrangement joins TRBV6-5 to TRBJ1-2; 11 bases fit TRBD1. Germline V gives CDR1 MNHEY, CDR2 SVGAGI. There are 15 residues in the CDR3. The V gene end was trimmed by 4 bases and the J gene end by 8 bases; junction bases not matched to a gene: 9. CDR3 loop: CASSSWTGGAWGYTF. CDR3 in DNA: TGTGCCAGCAGTTCTTGGACAGGGGGCGCATGGGGCTACACCTTC.